This T cell receptor (beta chain) was recovered during a study of T cell responses to AZD1222 COVID-19 vaccine. Trimming removed 2 bases from V and 2 bases from J, with 7 bases in between. CDR3 length equals 14 residues. Germline V gene sequence: CDR1 MNHEY, CDR2 SVGAGI. TCRdb's table, derived via immunoSEQ multiplex PCR, lists solely in-frame clones and lacks some. This sample carries more than 45,000 clones, roughly 83% of them seen once, and the ten largest clones take roughly a quarter. The sequencing used peripheral blood, collected on day 0 of AZD1222 vaccination. V and J are TRBV6-5 and TRBJ1-5; no definite D call. The sequence was obtained from an adult in good health. The CDR3 DNA sequence: TGTGCCAGCAGTTACGAGGGCGGCAATCAGCCCCAGCATTTT. Translating gives CASSYEGGNQPQHF.